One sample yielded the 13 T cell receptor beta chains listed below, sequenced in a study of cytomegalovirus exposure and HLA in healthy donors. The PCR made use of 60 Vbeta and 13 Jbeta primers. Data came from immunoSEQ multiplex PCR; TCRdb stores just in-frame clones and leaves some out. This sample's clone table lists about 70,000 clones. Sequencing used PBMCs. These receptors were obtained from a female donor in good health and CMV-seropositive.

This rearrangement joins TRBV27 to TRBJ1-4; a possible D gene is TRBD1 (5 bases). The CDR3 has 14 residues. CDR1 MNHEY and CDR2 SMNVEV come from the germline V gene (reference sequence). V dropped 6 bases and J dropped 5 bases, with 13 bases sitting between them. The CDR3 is CASSSGLSNEKLFF. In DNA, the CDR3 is TGTGCCAGCAGCTCAGGGTTATCCAATGAAAAACTGTTTTTT. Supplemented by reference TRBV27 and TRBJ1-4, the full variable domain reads EAQVTQNPRYLITVTGKKLTVTCSQNMNHEYMSWYRQDPGLGLRQIYYSMNVEVTDKGDVPEGYKVSRKEKRNFPLILESPSPNQTSLYFCASSSGLSNEKLFFGSGTQLSVL.

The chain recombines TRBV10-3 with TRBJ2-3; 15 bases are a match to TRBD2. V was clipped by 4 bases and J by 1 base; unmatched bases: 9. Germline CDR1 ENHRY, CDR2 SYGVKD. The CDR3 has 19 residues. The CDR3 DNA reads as TGTGCCATCAGTGGGGGACTAGCGGGGGGTAAGTTCGGCACAGATACGCAGTATTTT. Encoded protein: CAISGGLAGGKFGTDTQYF.

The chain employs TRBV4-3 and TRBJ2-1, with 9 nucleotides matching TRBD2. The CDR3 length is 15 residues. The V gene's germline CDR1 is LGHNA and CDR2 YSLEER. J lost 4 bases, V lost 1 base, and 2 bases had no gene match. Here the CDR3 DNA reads TGCGCCAGCAGCCAAGGGACTAGCGAATACAATGAGCAGTTCTTC. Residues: CASSQGTSEYNEQFF.

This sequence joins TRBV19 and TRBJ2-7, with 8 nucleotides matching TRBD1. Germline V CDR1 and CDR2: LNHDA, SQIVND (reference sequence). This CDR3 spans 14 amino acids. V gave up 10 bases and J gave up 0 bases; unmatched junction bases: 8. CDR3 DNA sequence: TGTGCCACCCACCCGACAGGGGCCTCCTACGAGCAGTACTTC. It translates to CATHPTGASYEQYF.

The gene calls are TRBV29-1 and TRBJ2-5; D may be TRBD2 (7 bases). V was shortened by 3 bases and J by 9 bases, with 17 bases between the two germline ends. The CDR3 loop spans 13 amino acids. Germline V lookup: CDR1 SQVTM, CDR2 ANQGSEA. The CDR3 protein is CSVEGGHILAQYF. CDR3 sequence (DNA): TGCAGCGTTGAGGGGGGGCACATCTTGGCCCAGTACTTC.

The CDR3 sequence: CSASTGAEAFF. The CDR3 DNA is TGCAGTGCTAGTACCGGGGCTGAAGCTTTCTTT. The V gene is TRBV20-1, the J gene TRBJ1-1; D is unresolved. Trimming removed 3 bases from V and 6 bases from J, with 8 bases in between. The CDR3 runs 11 residues. From germline, CDR1 is DFQATT and CDR2 SNEGSKA (reference sequence).

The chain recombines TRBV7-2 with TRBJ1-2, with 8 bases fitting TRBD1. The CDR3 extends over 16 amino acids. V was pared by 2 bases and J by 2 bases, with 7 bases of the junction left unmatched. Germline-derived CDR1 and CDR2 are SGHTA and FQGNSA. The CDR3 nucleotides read TGTGCCAGCAGCTTACTCCCGGGACAGGCAAACTATGGCTACACCTTC. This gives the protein CASSLLPGQANYGYTF.

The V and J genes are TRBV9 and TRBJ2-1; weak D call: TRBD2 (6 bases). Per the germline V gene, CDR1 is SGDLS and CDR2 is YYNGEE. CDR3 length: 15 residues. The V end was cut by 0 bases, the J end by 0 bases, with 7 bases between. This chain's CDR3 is CASSVGGTSYNEQFF. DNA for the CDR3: TGTGCCAGCAGCGTAGGCGGGACCTCCTACAATGAGCAGTTCTTC.

CDR3 in amino acids: CSVEGLVDEQYF. The CDR3 bases are TGCAGCGTTGAAGGACTGGTCGACGAGCAGTACTTC. The chain links TRBV29-1 to TRBJ2-7; D unclear. Trimming pared 1 base from V and 5 bases from J, leaving 9 bases between. The V gene's germline CDR1 is SQVTM and CDR2 ANQGSEA. This CDR3 spans 12 amino acids.

The CDR3 loop reads CASSHHRDTTANEQFF. CDR3 sequence (DNA): TGTGCCAGCAGCCACCATCGGGATACGACGGCCAATGAGCAGTTCTTC. The rearrangement links TRBV9 to TRBJ2-1, with TRBD2 as a possible D gene (5 bases). There are 16 residues in the CDR3. Germline V gene sequence: CDR1 SGDLS, CDR2 YYNGEE. V gave up 4 bases and J gave up 6 bases, with 20 bases separating them.

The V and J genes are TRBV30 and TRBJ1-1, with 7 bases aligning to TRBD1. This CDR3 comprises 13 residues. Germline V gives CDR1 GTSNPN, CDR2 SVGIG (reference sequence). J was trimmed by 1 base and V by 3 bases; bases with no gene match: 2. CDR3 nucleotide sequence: TGTGCCTGGAGGGGACAGCCGAACACTGAAGCTTTCTTT. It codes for CAWRGQPNTEAFF. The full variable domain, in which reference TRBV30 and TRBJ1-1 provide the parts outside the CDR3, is SQTIHQWPATLVQPVGSPLSLECTVEGTSNPNLYWYRQAAGRGLQLLFYSVGIGQISSEVPQNLSASRPQDRQFILSSKKLLLSDSGFYLCAWRGQPNTEAFFGQGTRLTVV.

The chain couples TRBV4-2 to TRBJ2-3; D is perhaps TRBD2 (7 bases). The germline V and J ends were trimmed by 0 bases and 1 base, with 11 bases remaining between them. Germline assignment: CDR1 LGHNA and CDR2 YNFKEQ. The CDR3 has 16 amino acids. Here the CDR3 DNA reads TGTGCCAGCAGCCAAGATAAGGGGGGGGGCACAGATACGCAGTATTTT. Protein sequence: CASSQDKGGGTDTQYF.

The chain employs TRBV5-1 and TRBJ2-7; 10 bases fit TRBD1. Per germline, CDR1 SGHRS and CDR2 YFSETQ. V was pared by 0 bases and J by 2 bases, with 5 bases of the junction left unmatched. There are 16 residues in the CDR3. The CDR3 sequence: CASSLAGTGVAYEQYF. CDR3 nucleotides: TGCGCCAGCAGCTTGGCCGGGACAGGGGTCGCCTACGAGCAGTACTTC.